These 28 T cell receptor beta chains came from one sample sequenced in a study of cytomegalovirus exposure and HLA in healthy donors. PCR used 60 Vbeta primers and 13 Jbeta primers. Produced via immunoSEQ multiplex PCR; TCRdb's table is partial and in-frame only. Counted here are approximately 110,000 clones, about three quarters occurring once; the ten biggest clones make up just under 8.5%. The sequenced sample was PBMCs. These receptors were obtained from a woman aged 40-49 years in good health and CMV-seropositive.

This chain connects TRBV7-9 to TRBJ1-5, with D tentatively TRBD1 (6 bases). CDR1 is SEHNR and CDR2 is FQNEAQ in the germline V gene (reference sequence). The CDR3 runs to 14 residues. The ends were cut back, 0 bases at V and 3 bases at J, with 6 bases in the middle. The CDR3 nucleotides read TGTGCCAGCAGCTTAGCGGGGGCCAATCAGCCCCAGCATTTT. Translated, it gives CASSLAGANQPQHF.

The CDR3 nucleotides read TGCGCCAGCAGCCAAGCGCAGGGGACATTCTACGAGCAGTACTTC. Encoded protein: CASSQAQGTFYEQYF. This sequence joins TRBV4-3 and TRBJ2-7; TRBD1 is a possible D gene (6 bases). V lost 1 base and J 3 bases, leaving 13 bases between the germline ends. In germline, CDR1 is LGHNA, CDR2 YSLEER. The CDR3 length is 15 residues.

The chain carries TRBV5-1 and TRBJ2-5, with a weak D call TRBD1 (6 bases). The CDR3 covers 15 residues. CDR1 SGHRS and CDR2 YFSETQ come from the germline V gene. Trimming took 4 bases from V and 4 from J, leaving 17 bases between them. Written as DNA, the CDR3 is TGCGCCAGCAGCGTTAGGCCACAGGGACGAGAGACCCAGTACTTC. It specifies CASSVRPQGRETQYF.

The chain joins TRBV12-1 to TRBJ1-4; TRBD1 is taken as the D call from the table, unchecked against the DNA. TRBV12-1 corresponds to a pseudogene. The CDR3 consists of 18 residues. As DNA, the CDR3 is TGTGCCAGCAGCCGAACCCAGGGACAGGGGTTATTTGAGGAAAAACTGTTTTTT. Amino acids: CASSRTQGQGLFEEKLFF.

The V gene is TRBV7-2, the J gene TRBJ1-1, with 8 positions matching TRBD1. V lost 4 bases to trimming and J lost 4 bases; unmatched junction nucleotides: 2. Germline lookup yields CDR1 SGHTA and CDR2 FQGNSA. The CDR3 is made up of 13 amino acids. The CDR3 is CASSSRGPTEAFF. The DNA for the CDR3 is TGTGCCAGCAGCTCCAGGGGGCCCACTGAAGCTTTCTTT.

The rearrangement links TRBV7-6 to TRBJ1-5, with unresolved D. The germline V and J ends were trimmed by 5 bases and 0 bases, with 5 bases remaining between them. There are 13 residues in the CDR3. CDR1 SGHVS and CDR2 FNYEAQ come from the germline V gene. The chain's CDR3 is CASSRYSNQPQHF. The CDR3 DNA sequence: TGTGCCAGCAGCCGCTATAGCAATCAGCCCCAGCATTTT.

For the CDR3, the DNA is TGTGCCAGCAGCCATTATGGACAGGGGGTTTCTGGCTACACCTTC. As protein: CASSHYGQGVSGYTF. The gene calls are TRBV11-1 and TRBJ1-2; 10 positions match TRBD1. CDR3 length: 15 amino acids. Germline lookup yields CDR1 SGHAT and CDR2 FQDESV (reference sequence). V gave up 5 bases and J gave up 7 bases; unmatched junction bases: 10.

In its sample, this clone was seen once. J is TRBJ1-1 and V is TRBV5-1, with a tentative D call TRBD1 (5 bases). The CDR3 sequence is 14 residues long. The ends were cut back, 4 bases at V and 3 bases at J, with 13 bases in the middle. Germline V CDR1 and CDR2: SGHRS, YFSETQ. Here the CDR3 DNA reads TGCGCCAGCAGCCCGGGGGACGGGGACACTGAAGCTTTCTTT. It is translated as CASSPGDGDTEAFF.

The rearrangement joins TRBV5-1 to TRBJ2-5; 7 bases are a match to TRBD1. The germline gives CDR1 SGHRS, CDR2 YFSETQ. V shed 1 base and J 5 bases; nucleotides not matched to a gene: 11. The CDR3 runs 16 residues. DNA of the CDR3: TGCGCCAGCAGCTTGTTTGGCCAGGGGGTGGGGGAGACCCAGTACTTC. Its protein product is CASSLFGQGVGETQYF.

The chain is built from TRBV6-1 and TRBJ2-3, with TRBD1 matching over 10 bases. This CDR3 comprises 16 residues. Germline CDR1 is MNHNS and CDR2 is SASEGT. V shed 4 bases and J 3 bases; nucleotides not matched to a gene: 7. CDR3 region: CASSVGTGERTDTQYF. The CDR3 DNA follows: TGTGCCAGCAGTGTCGGGACAGGGGAGCGGACAGATACGCAGTATTTT.

The chain uses TRBV10-3 and TRBJ1-1; 12 bases fit TRBD1. With 6 bases clipped from V and 5 bases from J, the junction kept 10 bases outside the gene matches. Per the germline V gene, CDR1 is ENHRY and CDR2 is SYGVKD. The CDR3 extends over 16 amino acids. The chain's CDR3 is CAIRVGTGGVRTEAFF. CDR3 nucleotide sequence: TGTGCCATCAGGGTAGGGACAGGGGGCGTTCGGACTGAAGCTTTCTTT.

V gene TRBV6-6 combines with J gene TRBJ1-1; the D gene is possibly TRBD1 (6 bases). V gave up 6 bases and J gave up 7 bases, with 9 bases separating them. The length of the CDR3 is 11 residues. Germline V CDR1 and CDR2: MNHNY, SVGAGI (reference sequence). The CDR3: CASRDRFEAFF. The CDR3 bases are TGTGCCAGCAGAGACAGGTTTGAAGCTTTCTTT.

The sample holds a few counts of this clone. V usage is TRBV7-2 and J usage is TRBJ1-1; D remains ambiguous. The CDR3 is 13 residues long. CDR1 and CDR2 (germline): SGHTA, FQGNSA. The ends were cut back, 5 bases at V and 1 base at J, with 8 bases in the middle. The CDR3 reads CASSPSPNTEAFF. CDR3 DNA sequence: TGTGCCAGCAGCCCCTCCCCGAACACTGAAGCTTTCTTT.

This clone was observed a single time. Other DNA sequences of this sample code for an identical CDR3. The V call is TRBV5-1, the J call TRBJ2-7; D call uncertain. The CDR3 extends over 14 amino acids. Germline CDR1 SGHRS, CDR2 YFSETQ. Trimming left V 0 bases short and J 2 bases short, with 9 bases between. CDR3 coding DNA: TGCGCCAGCAGCTTGGAGGCAGGAACCTACGAGCAGTACTTC. It yields the protein CASSLEAGTYEQYF.

The rearrangement links TRBV7-2 to TRBJ1-2, with D unclear. The CDR3 is 14 residues long. Germline CDR1 and CDR2: SGHTA and FQGNSA. The germline V and J ends were trimmed by 1 base and 3 bases, with 9 bases remaining between them. CDR3 residues: CASSLVGSHYGYTF. The CDR3 DNA reads TGTGCCAGCAGCTTAGTCGGGAGTCACTATGGCTACACCTTC. Drawing the rest from reference TRBV7-2 and TRBJ1-2, the complete variable domain is GAGVSQSPSNKVTEKGKDVELRCDPISGHTALYWYRQSLGQGLEFLIYFQGNSAPDKSGLPSDRFSAERTGGSVSTLTIQRTQQEDSAVYLCASSLVGSHYGYTFGSGTRLTVV.

The J gene is TRBJ1-1, the V gene TRBV6-5, with 8 bases lining up with TRBD1. Per germline, CDR1 MNHEY and CDR2 SVGAGI. The CDR3 extends over 15 amino acids. With 6 bases clipped from V and 3 bases from J, the junction kept 9 bases outside the gene matches. CDR3 residues: CASSGQGGWDTEAFF. The CDR3 nucleotides read TGTGCCAGCAGCGGACAGGGCGGGTGGGACACTGAAGCTTTCTTT.

V usage is TRBV9 and J usage is TRBJ2-1; 8 positions match TRBD1. The CDR3 contains 15 residues. With V trimmed by 0 bases and J by 6 bases, 5 bases remained unmatched. Germline CDR1 and CDR2: SGDLS and YYNGEE. In DNA form, the CDR3 reads TGTGCCAGCAGCGTAGGTGGGACAGGAGGCAATGAGCAGTTCTTC. It encodes CASSVGGTGGNEQFF.

The J gene is TRBJ2-3, the V gene TRBV2; D possibly corresponds to TRBD1 (6 bases). V lost 5 bases, J lost 2 bases, and 17 bases lay in between. Germline values: CDR1 SNHLY, CDR2 FYNNEI. This CDR3 comprises 16 residues. CDR3 bases: TGTGCCAGCAGTCCTGATGACAGGATTCCCACAGATACGCAGTATTTT. Translating it yields CASSPDDRIPTDTQYF.

The chain recombines TRBV5-1 with TRBJ2-7, with 8 positions matching TRBD1. The CDR3 loop spans 16 amino acids. Losses at the gene ends were 1 base for V and 3 bases for J; bases not matched to a gene: 9. Germline values: CDR1 SGHRS, CDR2 YFSETQ. The CDR3 DNA sequence: TGCGCCAGCAGCTTGCGACCGGGACAGGTTATCTACGAGCAGTACTTC. This encodes CASSLRPGQVIYEQYF.

The rearrangement joins TRBV16 to TRBJ1-2; D unresolved. V lost 3 bases and J 4 bases, leaving 15 bases between the germline ends. The germline V gene encodes CDR1 KGHSY and CDR2 FQNENV. This CDR3 is 15 amino acids long. This chain's CDR3 is CASSHRQEQIYGYTF. The CDR3 nucleotides read TGTGCCAGCAGCCACCGTCAAGAACAGATCTATGGCTACACCTTC.

With respect to this clone: Other DNA sequences in the sample encode the same CDR3. The chain uses TRBV2 and TRBJ2-1, with 9 bases aligning to TRBD2. V was clipped by 4 bases and J by 5 bases; unmatched bases: 6. The CDR3 covers 15 residues. Per the germline V gene, CDR1 is SNHLY and CDR2 is FYNNEI. In nucleotides, the CDR3 is TGTGCCAGCAGTGTTGAAGCGGGGGGTAACAATGAGCAGTTCTTC. As protein: CASSVEAGGNNEQFF.

The chain couples TRBV11-2 to TRBJ2-1, with 8 bases aligning to TRBD1. V lost 2 bases, J lost 5 bases, and 2 bases stayed unmatched. The germline V gene has CDR1 SGHAT and CDR2 FQNNGV. This CDR3 spans 14 amino acids. In nucleotides, the CDR3 is TGTGCCAGCAGCTTATTGGGACAGGACAATGAGCAGTTCTTC. This encodes CASSLLGQDNEQFF. Filled out from reference TRBV11-2 and TRBJ2-1, the complete variable domain reads EAGVAQSPRYKIIEKRQSVAFWCNPISGHATLYWYQQILGQGPKLLIQFQNNGVVDDSQLPKDRFSAERLKGVDSTLKIQPAKLEDSAVYLCASSLLGQDNEQFFGPGTRLTVL.

The chain recombines TRBV15 with TRBJ2-1; possibly TRBD2 for D (6 bases). The germline gives CDR1 LNHNV, CDR2 YYDKDF (reference sequence). This CDR3 comprises 14 residues. V was shortened by 1 base and J by 7 bases, with 11 bases between the two germline ends. The CDR3 sequence: CATSRAELANEQFF. CDR3 nucleotide sequence: TGTGCCACCAGCAGAGCCGAACTAGCTAATGAGCAGTTCTTC.

This clone was observed once. The chain joins TRBV7-8 to TRBJ1-3, with 8 positions matching TRBD1. There are 16 residues in the CDR3. The J segment lost 3 bases and the V segment lost 4 bases, leaving 8 bases of the junction unmatched. Germline CDR1 is SGHVS and CDR2 is FQNEAQ. The CDR3 sequence is CASSSQGAPGGNTIYF. CDR3 nucleotides: TGTGCCAGCAGCTCCCAGGGGGCGCCGGGTGGAAACACCATATATTTT. The full variable domain, rest sourced from reference TRBV7-8 and TRBJ1-3, is GAGVSQSPRYKVAKRGQDVALRCDPISGHVSLFWYQQALGQGPEFLTYFQNEAQLDKSGLPSDRFFAERPEGSVSTLKIQRTQQEDSAVYLCASSSQGAPGGNTIYFGEGSWLTVV.

The chain combines TRBV25-1 with TRBJ1-2; the match to TRBD1 covers 8 bases. J gave up 11 bases and V 6 bases, and 11 bases lay outside the gene matches. CDR3 length equals 13 residues. CDR1 MGHDK and CDR2 SYGVNS come from the germline V gene. CDR3 coding DNA: TGTGCCAGCAGCCCTTCGGACAGGGATCTGTACACCTTC. As protein: CASSPSDRDLYTF.

This clone showed up just a few times. V usage is TRBV7-9 and J usage is TRBJ1-2; no firm D call. Germline CDR1 is SEHNR and CDR2 is FQNEAQ (reference sequence). V gave up 0 bases and J gave up 6 bases, with 17 bases separating them. The CDR3 is 16 amino acids. CDR3 sequence (DNA): TGTGCCAGCAGCTTAGCGAGTTTTTGGCAGGTTCATGGCTACACCTTC. Translated: CASSLASFWQVHGYTF.

The chain joins TRBV29-1 to TRBJ2-3; D is perhaps TRBD2 (5 bases). Trimming took 4 bases from V and 1 from J, leaving 12 bases between them. The CDR3 extends over 14 amino acids. The V gene's germline CDR1 is SQVTM and CDR2 ANQGSEA. The CDR3: CSVGTLRGTDTQYF. CDR3 in DNA: TGCAGCGTTGGGACCTTGCGGGGCACAGATACGCAGTATTTT.

The V call is TRBV7-8, the J call TRBJ1-1; no firm D call. Germline assignment: CDR1 SGHVS and CDR2 FQNEAQ. With 3 bases removed from V and 1 base from J, the gap between germline ends came to 6 bases. CDR3 length: 13 amino acids. The CDR3 reads CASSFTENTEAFF. The CDR3 DNA reads as TGTGCCAGCAGCTTCACAGAGAACACTGAAGCTTTCTTT. Based on the CDR3 plus reference TRBV7-8 and TRBJ1-1, the full variable domain is GAGVSQSPRYKVAKRGQDVALRCDPISGHVSLFWYQQALGQGPEFLTYFQNEAQLDKSGLPSDRFFAERPEGSVSTLKIQRTQQEDSAVYLCASSFTENTEAFFGQGTRLTVV.